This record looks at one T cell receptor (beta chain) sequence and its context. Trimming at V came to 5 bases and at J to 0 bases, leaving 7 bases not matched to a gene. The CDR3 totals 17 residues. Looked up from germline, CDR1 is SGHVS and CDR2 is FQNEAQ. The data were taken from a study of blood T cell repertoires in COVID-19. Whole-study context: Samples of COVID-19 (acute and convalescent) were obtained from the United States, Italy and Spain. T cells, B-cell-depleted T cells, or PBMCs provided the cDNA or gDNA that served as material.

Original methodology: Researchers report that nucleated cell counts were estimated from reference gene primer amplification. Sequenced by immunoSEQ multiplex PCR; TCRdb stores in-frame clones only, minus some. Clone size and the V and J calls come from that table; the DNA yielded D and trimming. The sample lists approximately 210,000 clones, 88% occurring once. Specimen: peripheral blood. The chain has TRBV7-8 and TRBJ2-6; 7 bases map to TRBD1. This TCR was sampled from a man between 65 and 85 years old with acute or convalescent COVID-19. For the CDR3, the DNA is TGTGCCAGCAGCCTGGGACAGCTGAGCTCTGGGGCCAACGTCCTGACTTTC. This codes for CASSLGQLSSGANVLTF.